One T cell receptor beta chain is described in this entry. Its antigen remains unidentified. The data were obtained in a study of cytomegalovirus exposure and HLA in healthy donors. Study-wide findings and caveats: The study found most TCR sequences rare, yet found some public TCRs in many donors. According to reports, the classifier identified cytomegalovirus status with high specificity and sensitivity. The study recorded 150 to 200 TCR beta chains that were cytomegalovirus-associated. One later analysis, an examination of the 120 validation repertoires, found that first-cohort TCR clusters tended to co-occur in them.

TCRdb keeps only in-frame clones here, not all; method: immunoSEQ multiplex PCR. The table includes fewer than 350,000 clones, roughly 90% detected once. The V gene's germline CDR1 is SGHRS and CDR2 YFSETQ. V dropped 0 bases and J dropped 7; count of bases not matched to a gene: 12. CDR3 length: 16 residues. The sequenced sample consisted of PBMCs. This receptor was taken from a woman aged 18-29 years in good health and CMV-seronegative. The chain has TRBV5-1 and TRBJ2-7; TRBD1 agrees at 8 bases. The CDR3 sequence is CASSLAGQGARREQYF. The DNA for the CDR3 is TGCGCCAGCAGCTTGGCCGGACAGGGCGCCCGCCGGGAGCAGTACTTC.